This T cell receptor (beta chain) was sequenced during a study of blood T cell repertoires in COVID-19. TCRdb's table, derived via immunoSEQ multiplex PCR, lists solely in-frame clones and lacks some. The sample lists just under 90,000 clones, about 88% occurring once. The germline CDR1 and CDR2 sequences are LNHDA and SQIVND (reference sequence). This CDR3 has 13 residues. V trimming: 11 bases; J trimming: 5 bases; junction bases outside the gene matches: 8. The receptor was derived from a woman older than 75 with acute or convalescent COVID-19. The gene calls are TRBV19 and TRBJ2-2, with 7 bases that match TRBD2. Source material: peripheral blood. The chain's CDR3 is CAVGEGLTGELFF. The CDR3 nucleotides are TGTGCCGTAGGGGAGGGCTTGACCGGGGAGCTGTTTTTT.